This TCR beta chain was found in a study of blood T cell repertoires in COVID-19. Study in general: From T cells, B-cell-depleted T cells, or PBMCs came the material, which was cDNA or gDNA.

Profiling relied on immunoSEQ multiplex PCR, and the TCRdb table lists in-frame clones only, not all of them. The sample lists about 140,000 clones, about 90% occurring once. The V gene lost 3 bases and the J gene lost 2 bases, with 11 bases spanning the gap. CDR3 length: 15 amino acids. Germline lookup yields CDR1 LNHDA and CDR2 SQIVND (reference sequence). The receptor was derived from a woman aged 60-75 years with acute or convalescent COVID-19. Sequencing was done on a sample of peripheral blood. The V and J genes are TRBV19 and TRBJ1-5, with D tentatively TRBD1 (5 bases). The CDR3 reads CASSMEGYGNQPQHF. Here the CDR3 DNA reads TGTGCCAGTAGTATGGAGGGGTACGGCAATCAGCCCCAGCATTTT. The full variable domain, its missing parts supplied by reference TRBV19 and TRBJ1-5, is DGGITQSPKYLFRKEGQNVTLSCEQNLNHDAMYWYRQDPGQGLRLIYYSQIVNDFQKGDIAEGYSVSREKKESFPLTVTSAQKNPTAFYLCASSMEGYGNQPQHFGDGTRLSIL.